This T cell receptor beta chain was identified in a study of PD-1 blockade in classical Hodgkin lymphoma. Notes on the study in general: Some patients began nivolumab under 1 year after ASCT. These patients were excluded from later analyses.

TCRdb keeps only in-frame clones here, not all; method: immunoSEQ multiplex PCR. The table lists about 41,000 clones, 86% of them singletons. No patient escaped relapse after autologous stem cell transplantation, and brentuximab vedotin exposure varied. This clone came up a few times. Antigen unknown. The V end lost 2 bases, the J end lost 0 bases, and 8 bases lay between the germline ends. The CDR3 spans 15 residues. CDR1 and CDR2 from the germline V gene are MGHRA and YSYEKL. This specimen was peripheral blood mononuclear cells (PBMCs), taken before the second cycle of nivolumab. The rearrangement uses TRBV4-1 and TRBJ1-3; the D is unclear. The sequence was collected from a human donor with classical Hodgkin lymphoma. The CDR3 DNA sequence: TGCGCCAGCAGCCAAATTACCATCTCTGGAAACACCATATATTTT. This encodes CASSQITISGNTIYF.